Reported below is one T cell receptor (beta chain). The antigen is undetermined. The data belong to a study of cytomegalovirus exposure and HLA in healthy donors. On the study more broadly: Among the roughly 400 genotyped donors, 70% to 85% were placed in the Caucasian-associated ancestry cluster.

Primers included in the PCR were 60 Vbeta and 13 Jbeta primers. Assay used: immunoSEQ multiplex PCR; TCRdb lists only in-frame clones, some missing. The sample lists hundreds of thousands of clones; roughly 79% were seen once. Study findings and constraints: Association with HLA alleles at 0.05 false discovery rate was found for 15,000 to 20,000 TCR beta sequences in a later analysis.

Source material: PBMCs. This receptor was obtained from a man aged 18-30 years in good health and CMV-seronegative.

The CDR3 region is CASSFSEDTEAFF. The CDR3 DNA sequence: TGCGCCAGCAGCTTCTCTGAGGACACTGAAGCTTTCTTT. The V and J genes are TRBV5-1 and TRBJ1-1; D remains ambiguous. Deletions cut 2 bases from V and 3 bases from J, with 8 bases between. The CDR3 length is 13 residues. Germline CDR1 and CDR2: SGHRS and YFSETQ.